The entry that follows covers one T cell receptor (beta chain) sequence. These data belong to a study of PD-1 blockade in mismatch repair-deficient tumors. TCRdb's table, derived via immunoSEQ multiplex PCR, lists solely in-frame clones and lacks some. The sample has 14,000 or so clones, 80% to 90% seen once. Every patient had mismatch repair deficiency by PCR or immunohistochemistry. A few pembrolizumab responders had their TCRs sequenced. CDR3 length: 14 residues. Germline V gene lookup returns CDR1 LNHDA and CDR2 SQIVND (reference sequence). J gave up 7 bases and V 8 bases, and 10 bases lay outside the gene matches.

The chain has TRBV19 and TRBJ1-1; 10 nucleotides align to TRBD1. The clonotype was recovered from an adult with mismatch repair-deficient cancer. Sequencing was performed on PBMCs, taken less than 15 weeks after starting pembrolizumab. The CDR3 loop reads CASGDRGLVGEAFF. The CDR3 DNA reads as TGTGCCAGTGGAGACAGGGGGCTCGTCGGTGAAGCTTTCTTT. The full variable domain, with the rest looked up from reference TRBV19 and TRBJ1-1, is DGGITQSPKYLFRKEGQNVTLSCEQNLNHDAMYWYRQDPGQGLRLIYYSQIVNDFQKGDIAEGYSVSREKKESFPLTVTSAQKNPTAFYLCASGDRGLVGEAFFGQGTRLTVV.